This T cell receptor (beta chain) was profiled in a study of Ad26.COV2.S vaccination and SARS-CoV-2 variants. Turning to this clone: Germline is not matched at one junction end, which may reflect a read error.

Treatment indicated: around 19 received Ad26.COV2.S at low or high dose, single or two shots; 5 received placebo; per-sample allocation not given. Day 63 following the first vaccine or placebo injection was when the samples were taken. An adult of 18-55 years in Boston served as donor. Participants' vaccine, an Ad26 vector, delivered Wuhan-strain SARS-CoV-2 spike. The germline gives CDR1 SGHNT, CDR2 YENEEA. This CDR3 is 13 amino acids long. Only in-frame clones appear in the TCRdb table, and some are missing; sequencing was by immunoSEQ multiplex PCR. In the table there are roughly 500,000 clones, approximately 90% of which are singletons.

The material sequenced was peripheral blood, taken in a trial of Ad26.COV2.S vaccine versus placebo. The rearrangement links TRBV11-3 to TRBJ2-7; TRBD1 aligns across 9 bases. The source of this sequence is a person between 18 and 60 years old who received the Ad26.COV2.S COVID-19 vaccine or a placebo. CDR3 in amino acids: CASSTNPGTGKSF. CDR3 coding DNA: TGTGCCAGCAGCACAAACCCCGGGACAGGGAAATCCTTC.